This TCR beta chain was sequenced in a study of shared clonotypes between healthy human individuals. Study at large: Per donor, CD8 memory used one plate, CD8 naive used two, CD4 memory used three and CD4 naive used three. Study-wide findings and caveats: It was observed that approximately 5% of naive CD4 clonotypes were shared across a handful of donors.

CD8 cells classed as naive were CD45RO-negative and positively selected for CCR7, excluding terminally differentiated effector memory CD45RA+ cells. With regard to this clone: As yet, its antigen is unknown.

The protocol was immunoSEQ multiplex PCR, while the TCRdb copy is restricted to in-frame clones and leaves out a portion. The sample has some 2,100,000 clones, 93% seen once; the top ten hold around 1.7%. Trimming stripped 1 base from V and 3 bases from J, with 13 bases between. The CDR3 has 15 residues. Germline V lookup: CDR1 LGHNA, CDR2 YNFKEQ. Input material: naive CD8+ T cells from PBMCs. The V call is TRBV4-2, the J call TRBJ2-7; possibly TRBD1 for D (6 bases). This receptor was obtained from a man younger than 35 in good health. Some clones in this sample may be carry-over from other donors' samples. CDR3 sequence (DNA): TGTGCCAGCAGCCAAGTCGACAGAGGGGGCTACGAGCAGTACTTC. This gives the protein CASSQVDRGGYEQYF.